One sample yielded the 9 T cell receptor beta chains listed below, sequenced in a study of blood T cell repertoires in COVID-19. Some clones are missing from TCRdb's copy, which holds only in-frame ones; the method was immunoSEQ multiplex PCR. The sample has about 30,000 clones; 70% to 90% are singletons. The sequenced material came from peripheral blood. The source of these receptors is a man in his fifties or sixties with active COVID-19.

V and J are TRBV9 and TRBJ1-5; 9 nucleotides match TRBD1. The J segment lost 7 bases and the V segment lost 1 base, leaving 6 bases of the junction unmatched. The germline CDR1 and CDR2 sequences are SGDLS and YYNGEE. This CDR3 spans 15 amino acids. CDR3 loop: CASSVRSQGAQPQHF. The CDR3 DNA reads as TGTGCCAGCAGCGTACGGTCACAGGGGGCGCAGCCCCAGCATTTT.

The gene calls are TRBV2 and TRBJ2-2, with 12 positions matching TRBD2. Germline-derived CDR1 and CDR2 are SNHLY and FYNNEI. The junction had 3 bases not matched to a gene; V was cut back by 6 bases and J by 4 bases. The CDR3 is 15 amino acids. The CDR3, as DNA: TGTGCCAGCAGGGCGACTAGCGGGAGCACCGGGGAGCTGTTTTTT. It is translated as CASRATSGSTGELFF.

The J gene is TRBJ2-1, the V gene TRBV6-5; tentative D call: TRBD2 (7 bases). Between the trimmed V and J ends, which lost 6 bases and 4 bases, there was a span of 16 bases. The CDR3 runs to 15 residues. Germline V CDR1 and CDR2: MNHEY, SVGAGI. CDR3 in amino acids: CASSPEGGGYNEQFF. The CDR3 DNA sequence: TGTGCCAGCAGCCCCGAGGGAGGGGGTTACAATGAGCAGTTCTTC.

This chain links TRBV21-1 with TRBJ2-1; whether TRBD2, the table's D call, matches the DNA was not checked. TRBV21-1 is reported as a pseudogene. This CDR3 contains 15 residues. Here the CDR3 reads CASSPSGRALNEQFF. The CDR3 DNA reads TGTGCCAGCAGTCCTAGCGGGAGGGCCCTAAATGAGCAGTTCTTC.

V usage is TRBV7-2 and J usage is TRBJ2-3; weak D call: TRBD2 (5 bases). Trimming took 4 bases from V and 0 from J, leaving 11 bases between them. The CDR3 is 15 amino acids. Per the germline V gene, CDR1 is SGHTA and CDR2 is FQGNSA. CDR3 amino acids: CASSSLVASTDTQYF. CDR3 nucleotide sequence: TGTGCCAGCAGCTCACTAGTGGCTAGCACAGATACGCAGTATTTT.

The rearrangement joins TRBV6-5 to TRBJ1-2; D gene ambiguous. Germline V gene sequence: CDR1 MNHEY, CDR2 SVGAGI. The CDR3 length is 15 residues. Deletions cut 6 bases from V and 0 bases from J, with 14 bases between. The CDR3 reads CASSLNAIANYGYTF. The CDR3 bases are TGTGCCAGCAGCCTCAACGCAATAGCTAACTATGGCTACACCTTC.

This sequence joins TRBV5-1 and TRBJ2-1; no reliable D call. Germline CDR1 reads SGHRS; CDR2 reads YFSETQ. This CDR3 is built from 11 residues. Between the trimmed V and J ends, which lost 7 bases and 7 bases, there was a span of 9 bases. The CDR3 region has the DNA TGCGCCAGCCTGTACGGGAATGAGCAGTTCTTC. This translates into CASLYGNEQFF.

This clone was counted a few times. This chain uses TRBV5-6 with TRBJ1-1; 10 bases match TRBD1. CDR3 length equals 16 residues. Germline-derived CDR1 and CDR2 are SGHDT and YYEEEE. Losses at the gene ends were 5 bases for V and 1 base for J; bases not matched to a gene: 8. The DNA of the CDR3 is TGTGCCAGCAGACGTCGACAGGGGGCCTGGAACACTGAAGCTTTCTTT. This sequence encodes CASRRRQGAWNTEAFF.

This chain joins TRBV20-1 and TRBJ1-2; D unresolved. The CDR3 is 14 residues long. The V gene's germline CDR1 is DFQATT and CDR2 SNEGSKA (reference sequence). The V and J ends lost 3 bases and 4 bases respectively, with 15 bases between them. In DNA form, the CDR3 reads TGCAGTGCTAGTTCAGCGGGAACAACCTATGGCTACACCTTC. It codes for CSASSAGTTYGYTF.